A selection of T cell receptor beta chains follows, all from one sample in a study of cytomegalovirus exposure and HLA in healthy donors. The repertoire was sequenced with immunoSEQ multiplex PCR; TCRdb's copy has only in-frame clones and lacks some. This sample has some 150,000 clones, with around 80% found just once. The source material was PBMCs. Receptors originate from a woman aged 40 to 49 in good health and CMV-seronegative. The CDR3 runs from the conserved cysteine through the conserved F or W. The D gene is left open where the match is weak. The size field is filled for only some rows; it gives once, few, many or a size class.

NA,NA,TRBJ1-2,TRBV19,CASSIGQRIDF,TGTGCCAGTAGTATTGGACAGAGAATCGACTTC
NA,NA,TRBJ2-5,TRBV20-1,CSARGGETQYF,TGCAGTGCTAGAGGCGGGGAGACCCAGTACTTC
NA,NA,TRBJ1-3,TRBV19,CASGGYSSGNTIYF,TGTGCCAGTGGAGGGTATAGTTCTGGAAACACCATATATTTT
NA,NA,TRBJ2-7,TRBV28,CAGRQGGSYEQYF,TGTGCCGGCAGGCAAGGGGGTAGCTACGAGCAGTACTTC
TRBD1,NA,TRBJ2-7,TRBV5-4,CASERTGSYEQYF,TGTGCCAGCGAACGGACAGGTTCCTACGAGCAGTACTTC
TRBD2,NA,TRBJ2-7,TRBV9,CASSVEGGRVDEQYF,TGTGCCAGCAGCGTAGAGGGCGGGAGGGTCGACGAGCAGTACTTC
TRBD1,NA,TRBJ1-1,TRBV19,CASSVGGGGTEAFF,TGTGCCAGTAGTGTAGGGGGCGGAGGGACTGAAGCTTTCTTT
NA,NA,TRBJ1-1,TRBV11-3,CASSLDQGEAFF,TGTGCCAGCAGCTTAGACCAGGGAGAAGCTTTCTTT
NA,NA,TRBJ1-4,TRBV28,CASSFLQTNEKLFF,TGTGCCAGCAGTTTTCTCCAGACTAATGAAAAACTGTTTTTT
TRBD1,NA,TRBJ1-5,TRBV5-4,CASDSGPHSRGPSNQPQHF,TGTGCCAGCGACTCCGGACCGCATTCCAGGGGGCCGAGCAATCAGCCCCAGCATTTT
TRBD1,NA,TRBJ1-1,TRBV6-4,CASKRTGGAGNTEAFF,TGTGCCAGCAAACGGACAGGGGGCGCGGGGAACACTGAAGCTTTCTTT
TRBD1,NA,TRBJ1-6,TRBV19,CASSPTGGNSPLHF,TGTGCCAGTAGTCCTACAGGGGGTAATTCACCCCTCCACTTT
TRBD1,once,TRBJ1-2,TRBV2,CASSPGTGTSYTF,TGTGCCAGCAGTCCCGGGACAGGGACCAGCTACACCTTC
NA,NA,TRBJ1-2,TRBV5-4,CASSNPTEEIYGYTF,TGTGCCAGCAGCAACCCAACGGAGGAGATCTATGGCTACACCTTC
NA,NA,TRBJ1-5,TRBV12-5,CASGPDIDQPQHF,TGTGCTAGTGGCCCGGACATCGATCAGCCCCAGCATTTT
TRBD2,NA,TRBJ2-2,TRBV18,CASSPPSLAVTGELFF,TGTGCCAGCTCACCACCGTCTCTAGCGGTCACCGGGGAGCTGTTTTTT
TRBD1,few,TRBJ2-1,TRBV5-1,CASSFGDRASYNEQFF,TGCGCCAGCAGCTTCGGGGACAGAGCCTCCTACAATGAGCAGTTCTTC
TRBD1,once,TRBJ1-6,TRBV28,CASSSQRSGGSPLHF,TGTGCCAGCAGTTCCCAAAGGTCAGGGGGATCACCCCTCCACTTT
NA,NA,TRBJ1-5,TRBV6-4,CASSVALNQPQHF,TGTGCCAGCAGTGTGGCCCTCAATCAGCCCCAGCATTTT
TRBD1,NA,TRBJ1-2,TRBV2,CASSFGGTGANYGYTF,TGTGCCAGCAGCTTTGGGGGGACAGGGGCTAACTATGGCTACACCTTC
TRBD2,NA,TRBJ2-5,TRBV15,CATSRSQGGGEETQYF,TGTGCCACCAGCAGGAGTCAGGGCGGGGGGGAAGAGACCCAGTACTTC
NA,few,TRBJ1-2,TRBV5-1,CASSLVEGLSPNYGYTF,TGCGCCAGCAGCTTGGTGGAAGGACTTTCACCTAACTATGGCTACACCTTC
TRBD1,NA,TRBJ1-1,TRBV29-1,CSVWTGVGDTEAFF,TGCAGCGTATGGACAGGGGTGGGGGACACTGAAGCTTTCTTT
NA,NA,TRBJ2-7,TRBV7-9,CASSLARGEQYF,TGTGCCAGCAGCTTAGCCAGGGGCGAGCAGTACTTC
TRBD1,NA,TRBJ2-2,TRBV6-6,CASSPTGGSTGELFF,TGTGCCAGCAGTCCGACAGGGGGGAGCACCGGGGAGCTGTTTTTT
NA,NA,TRBJ2-2,TRBV10-1,CASSEETRLSGELFF,TGCGCCAGCAGTGAGGAGACTCGCCTCTCCGGGGAGCTGTTTTTT